The 19 T cell receptor beta chains in this list originate from one sample, sequenced in a study of Graves' ophthalmopathy and Graves' hyperthyroidism. RNA transcripts served as template for amplifying TCR beta CDR3 sequences. First-round RT-PCR used HTBI primers; second-round multiplex PCR followed. Each CDR3 protein gets one entry after TCRdb re-called the multiplex PCR reads with MiXCR. Seen here are 24,000 or so distinct CDR3 sequences, about half observed once, and the top ten hold around 6.6%. The specimen sequenced was peripheral blood. Receptors originate from an adult woman with stable Graves' hyperthyroidism.

This clonotype appeared once. V usage is TRBV6-5 and J usage is TRBJ2-7; D not resolved. This CDR3 is 15 amino acids long. Germline V gene data show CDR1 as MNHEY and CDR2 as SVGAGI. V was pared by 6 bases and J by 5 bases, with 20 bases between. CDR3 residues: CASRTSRTTWHEQYF. CDR3 nucleotide sequence: TGTGCCAGCAGAACTTCTCGGACGACCTGGCACGAGCAGTACTTC.

This clonotype was counted ten times or more. The chain links TRBV11-3 to TRBJ2-1; 7 bases are shared with TRBD1. Germline-derived CDR1 and CDR2 are SGHNT and YENEEA. Germline trimming cut 6 bases from V and 5 bases from J; bases unmatched to any gene: 10. The CDR3 contains 15 residues. The CDR3 loop reads CASRDVRGQNNEQFF. In DNA form, the CDR3 reads TGTGCCAGCAGGGATGTGAGGGGGCAAAACAATGAGCAGTTCTTC.

In the case of this clonotype: The junction shows a germline mismatch at one end, possibly a read error. This chain's CDR3 is CASSYGTGAPIQPQQF. As DNA, the CDR3 is TGTGCCAGCAGTTACGGAACAGGGGCCCCCATTCAGCCCCAGCAATTT. The chain links TRBV6-9 to TRBJ1-5, with TRBD1 matching 7 bases. Germline CDR1 is MNHGY and CDR2 is SVAAGI. The CDR3 runs to 16 residues.

This clonotype is labeled medium-sized. V usage is TRBV9 and J usage is TRBJ2-3, with D tentatively TRBD1 or TRBD2 (7 bases each). From germline, CDR1 is SGDLS and CDR2 YYNGEE. Deletions cut 3 bases from V and 3 bases from J, with 14 bases between. There are 15 residues in the CDR3. The CDR3 DNA sequence: TGTGCCAGCAGCGGCCAGGGGGGGGCGACAGATACGCAGTATTTT. This gives the protein CASSGQGGATDTQYF.

This clonotype was seen ten or more times. The chain joins TRBV12-3 or TRBV12-4 to TRBJ2-3, with D perhaps given as TRBD1 or TRBD2 (5 bases each). The CDR3 totals 13 residues. Trimming removed 10 bases from V and 2 bases from J, with 13 bases in between. CDR3 in amino acids: CANGDGDTDTQYF. The DNA for the CDR3 is TGTGCCAACGGGGACGGAGACACAGATACGCAGTATTTT.

At least ten counts were recorded for this clonotype. This rearrangement joins TRBV5-1 to TRBJ2-5, with 12 nucleotides matching TRBD2. The CDR3 runs to 14 residues. V shed 3 bases and J 4 bases; nucleotides not matched to a gene: 1. Germline loops: CDR1 SGHRS, CDR2 YFSETQ. The CDR3 DNA sequence: TGCGCCAGCAGCTCGACTAGCGGGAGAGAGACCCAGTACTTC. Translation: CASSSTSGRETQYF.

In the case of this clonotype: The junction departs from germline at one end; a sequencing error may be responsible. The V gene is TRBV11-2, the J gene TRBJ2-4; D remains ambiguous. The CDR3 is 15 residues long. Germline lookup yields CDR1 SGHAT and CDR2 FQNNGV. CDR3 protein: CASSLVAQPYNVQYF. CDR3 DNA: TGTGCCAGCAGCTTAGTTGCGCAGCCTTATAACGTTCAGTACTTT.

In this sample, this clonotype turned up many times. The chain is built from TRBV3-1 and TRBJ1-1; perhaps TRBD1 as D (5 bases). V shed 0 bases and J shed 5 bases, with 13 bases lying between them. Germline CDR1 LGHDT, CDR2 YNNKEL (reference sequence). The CDR3 is made up of 15 amino acids. CDR3 sequence: CASSQDLGQATEAFF. The CDR3 DNA sequence: TGTGCCAGCAGCCAAGATCTTGGACAAGCGACTGAAGCTTTCTTT.

As regards this clonotype: A much larger clone sits a single nucleotide away, making a read error possible. The chain couples TRBV18 to TRBJ1-1, with 7 bases aligning to TRBD1. Germline CDR1 KGHSH, CDR2 LQKENI. The CDR3 extends over 15 amino acids. In DNA form, the CDR3 reads TGTGCCAGCTCACCCCGGGGACAGATGAACACTGAAGCTCTCTTT. This sequence encodes CASSPRGQMNTEALF.

The chain recombines TRBV20-1 with TRBJ1-2, with D unclear. From germline, CDR1 is DFQATT and CDR2 SNEGSKA (reference sequence). V was trimmed by 6 bases and J by 3 bases, leaving 11 bases between them. The CDR3 covers 12 residues. The DNA of the CDR3 is TGCAGTGCCAGGCGATATCACTATGGCTACACCTTC. It yields the protein CSARRYHYGYTF.

This clonotype was recorded many times. V is TRBV28 and J is TRBJ2-3, with D possibly being TRBD1 (6 bases). V was trimmed by 6 bases and J by 3 bases, leaving 13 bases between them. Germline values: CDR1 MDHEN, CDR2 SYDVKM. CDR3 size: 14 residues. The CDR3 DNA is TGTGCCAGCAGACAGGGCATTAGGACAGATACGCAGTATTTT. This sequence encodes CASRQGIRTDTQYF.

This clonotype came up once. The chain carries TRBV19 and TRBJ2-5; the D gene is possibly TRBD1 (6 bases). V dropped 3 bases and J dropped 2 bases, with 13 bases sitting between them. Germline lookup yields CDR1 LNHDA and CDR2 SQIVND (reference sequence). CDR3 length: 15 residues. The DNA of the CDR3 is TGTGCCAGTAGTATGGGCAGGGGTCAACAAGAGACCCAGTACTTC. Encoded protein: CASSMGRGQQETQYF.

The chain has TRBV6-4 and TRBJ2-5; TRBD2 aligns across 11 bases. V lost 5 bases to trimming and J lost 4 bases; unmatched junction nucleotides: 6. Germline V gene sequence: CDR1 MRHNA, CDR2 SNTAGT. This CDR3 contains 15 residues. The DNA for the CDR3 is TGTGCCAGCAGTCGGACTAGCGGGCCCACAGAGACCCAGTACTTC. This encodes CASSRTSGPTETQYF.

Of note for this clonotype: The conserved phenylalanine or tryptophan normally closing the CDR3 is absent here, so this likely arose from a read error. The chain joins TRBV6-2 or TRBV6-3 to TRBJ2-7, with no clear D. From germline, CDR1 is MNHEY and CDR2 SVGEGT. The CDR3 is 12 amino acids. V was shortened by 4 bases and J by 4 bases, with 8 bases between the two germline ends. CDR3: CASSFRFYEQYS. CDR3 sequence (DNA): TGTGCCAGCAGTTTTAGATTTTACGAGCAGTACTCC.

Only one count was recorded for this clonotype. J is TRBJ2-1 and V is TRBV5-1; weak D call: TRBD1 (6 bases). V was cut by 6 bases and J by 9 bases, with 19 bases left in between. Germline CDR1 reads SGHRS; CDR2 reads YFSETQ. There are 14 residues in the CDR3. CDR3 region: CASTRSVGDTEQFF. The CDR3 DNA reads TGCGCCAGCACCCGGTCGGTGGGGGACACTGAGCAGTTCTTC.

This clonotype was detected many times. The CDR3 is CASSRGLAGASEQYF. CDR3 bases: TGTGCCAGCTCACGAGGACTAGCGGGAGCATCAGAGCAGTACTTC. The rearrangement links TRBV18 to TRBJ2-7; 13 positions match TRBD2. The CDR3 loop spans 15 amino acids. V shed 4 bases and J 7 bases; nucleotides not matched to a gene: 7. CDR1 is KGHSH and CDR2 is LQKENI in the germline V gene. Combining the CDR3 with reference TRBV18 and TRBJ2-7 gives the whole variable domain NAGVMQNPRHLVRRRGQEARLRCSPMKGHSHVYWYRQLPEEGLKFMVYLQKENIIDESGMPKERFSAEFPKEGPSILRIQQVVRGDSAAYFCASSRGLAGASEQYFGPGTRLTVT.

This clonotype was recorded at least ten times. This sequence may be a read error, since a much larger clone differs from it by one base. The CDR3 reads CASSPGLRETQYF. The CDR3 bases are TGTGCCAGCAGCCCGGGGTTGCGAGAGACCCAGTACTTC. The genes are TRBV6-5 and TRBJ2-5; D is possibly TRBD2 (5 bases). This CDR3 region has 13 residues. CDR1 MNHEY and CDR2 SVGAGI come from the germline V gene. Trimming stripped 6 bases from V and 4 bases from J, with 12 bases between.

V and J are TRBV6-1 and TRBJ2-5; weak D call: TRBD1 (5 bases). Germline V gives CDR1 MNHNS, CDR2 SASEGT. The CDR3 contains 13 residues. Deletions cut 5 bases from V and 11 bases from J, with 18 bases between. The CDR3 protein is CASSTPGILSQYF. DNA of the CDR3: TGTGCCAGCAGTACCCCAGGGATCCTCAGTCAGTACTTC.

V usage is TRBV14 and J usage is TRBJ2-1, with 11 bases lining up with TRBD2. V dropped 8 bases and J dropped 1; count of bases not matched to a gene: 4. The CDR3 covers 15 residues. Germline V gene lookup returns CDR1 SGHDN and CDR2 FVKESK. The CDR3: CASPTSGGSYNEQFF. The CDR3 DNA sequence: TGTGCCAGCCCCACTAGCGGGGGTTCCTACAATGAGCAGTTCTTC.